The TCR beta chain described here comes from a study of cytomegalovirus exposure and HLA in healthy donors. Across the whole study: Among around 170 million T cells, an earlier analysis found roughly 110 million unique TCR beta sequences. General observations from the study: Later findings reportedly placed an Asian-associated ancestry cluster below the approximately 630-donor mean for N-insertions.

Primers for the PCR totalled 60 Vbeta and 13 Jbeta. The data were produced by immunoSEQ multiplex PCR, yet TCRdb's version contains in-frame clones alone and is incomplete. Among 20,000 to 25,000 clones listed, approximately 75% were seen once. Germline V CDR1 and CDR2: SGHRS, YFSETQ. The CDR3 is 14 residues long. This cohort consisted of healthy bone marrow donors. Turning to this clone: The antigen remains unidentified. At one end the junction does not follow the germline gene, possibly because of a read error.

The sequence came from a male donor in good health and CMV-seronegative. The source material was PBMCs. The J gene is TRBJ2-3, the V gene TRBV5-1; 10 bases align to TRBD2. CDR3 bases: TGCGCCACCAGCGGACTAGCGGGCACAGATACGCAGTATTTT. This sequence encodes CATSGLAGTDTQYF.